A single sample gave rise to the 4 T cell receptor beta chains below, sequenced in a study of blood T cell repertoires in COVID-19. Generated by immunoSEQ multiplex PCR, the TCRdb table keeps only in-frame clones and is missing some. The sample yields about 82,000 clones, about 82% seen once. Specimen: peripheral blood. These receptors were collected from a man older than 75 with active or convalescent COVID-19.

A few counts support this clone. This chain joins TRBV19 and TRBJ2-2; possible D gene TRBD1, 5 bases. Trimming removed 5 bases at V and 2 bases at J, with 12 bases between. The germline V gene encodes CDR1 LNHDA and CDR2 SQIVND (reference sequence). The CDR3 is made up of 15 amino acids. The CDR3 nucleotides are TGTGCCAGTAGTTTCCGACAGCCTAACACCGGGGAGCTGTTTTTT. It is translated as CASSFRQPNTGELFF.

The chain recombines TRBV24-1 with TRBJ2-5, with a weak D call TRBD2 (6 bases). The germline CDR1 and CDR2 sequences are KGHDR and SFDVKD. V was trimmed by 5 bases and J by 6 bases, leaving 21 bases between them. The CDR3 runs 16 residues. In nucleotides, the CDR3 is TGTGCCACCAGTGCCCCCGAAGGTGGGGGGTTGAAGACCCAGTACTTC. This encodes CATSAPEGGGLKTQYF.

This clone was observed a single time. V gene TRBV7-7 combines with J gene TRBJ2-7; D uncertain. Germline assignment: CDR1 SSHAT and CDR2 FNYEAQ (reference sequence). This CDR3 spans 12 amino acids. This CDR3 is CASRYTDYEQYV. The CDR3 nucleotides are TGTGCTAGCAGGTACACAGATTACGAGCAGTACGTC.

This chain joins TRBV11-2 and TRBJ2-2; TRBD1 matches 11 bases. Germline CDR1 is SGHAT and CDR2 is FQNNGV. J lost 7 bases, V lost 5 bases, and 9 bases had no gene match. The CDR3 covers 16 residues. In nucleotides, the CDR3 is TGTGCCAGCAGCAAAAGTCGGACAGGGGGCAGCGGGGAGCTGTTTTTT. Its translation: CASSKSRTGGSGELFF.